Below are 10 T cell receptor beta chains sequenced from a single sample in a study of T cell repertoires in cytomegalovirus infection. These receptors have no known antigen. TCRdb independently ran MiXCR on the reads; one entry per CDR3 protein. The table shows 900,000 to 950,000 distinct CDR3 sequences, with roughly 30% occurring only once. The starting material was cultured CD8+ T cells from PBMCs, obtained from culture after CMV antigen stimulation. These receptors were taken from a human donor in good health (CMV status not recorded). Some clones in this sample may be carry-over from other donors' samples.

The chain is built from TRBV5-4 and TRBJ1-5; TRBD1 aligns across 7 bases. V dropped 1 base and J dropped 3; count of bases not matched to a gene: 10. Germline CDR1 and CDR2: SGHNT and YYREEE (reference sequence). This CDR3 comprises 17 residues. The CDR3 here is CASSLLNPGGNNQPQHF. CDR3 sequence (DNA): TGTGCCAGCAGCTTGCTGAACCCAGGGGGGAACAATCAGCCCCAGCATTTT.

This clonotype was detected a few times. The chain recombines TRBV10-3 with TRBJ2-3; 9 nucleotides match TRBD1. This CDR3 has 16 residues. V lost 3 bases, J lost 0 bases, and 4 bases stayed unmatched. Germline V gene sequence: CDR1 ENHRY, CDR2 SYGVKD. The CDR3 DNA follows: TGTGCCATCAGTGATCCGGGACAGGGAAGCACAGATACGCAGTATTTT. Protein product: CAISDPGQGSTDTQYF.

This clonotype appeared many times. The chain is built from TRBV7-6 and TRBJ2-7; tentatively, D is TRBD1 (6 bases). Germline CDR1 and CDR2: SGHVS and FNYEAQ. V was pared by 1 base and J by 1 base, with 11 bases between. The CDR3 loop spans 15 amino acids. This CDR3 reads CASSLGADRSYEQYF. CDR3 coding DNA: TGTGCCAGCAGCTTAGGAGCAGACAGGTCCTACGAGCAGTACTTC.

This clonotype was seen more than once but under ten times. This chain connects TRBV4-2 to TRBJ1-6; D perhaps matches TRBD1 (6 bases). CDR3 size: 14 residues. Looked up from germline, CDR1 is LGHNA and CDR2 is YNFKEQ. The V and J ends lost 8 bases and 6 bases respectively, with 14 bases between them. CDR3 sequence: CASEGGTLNSPLHF. As DNA, the CDR3 is TGTGCCAGCGAGGGGGGAACCCTTAATTCACCCCTCCACTTT.

This clonotype came up a few times. V gene TRBV28 combines with J gene TRBJ2-7; D remains ambiguous. Germline V gives CDR1 MDHEN, CDR2 SYDVKM. The CDR3 is 15 amino acids. Trimming left V 4 bases short and J 2 bases short, with 15 bases between. The CDR3 sequence is CASSSRVQRTYEQYV. The CDR3 nucleotides are TGTGCCAGCAGTTCCCGGGTGCAGAGGACCTACGAGCAGTACGTC.

The chain is built from TRBV12-3 or TRBV12-4 and TRBJ2-2, with D perhaps given as TRBD1 or TRBD2 (5 bases each). V shed 3 bases and J shed 5 bases, with 13 bases lying between them. The CDR3 has 15 residues. The CDR3 coding sequence is TGTGCCAGCAGTTTGGAGGACATAGGTACCGGGGAGCTGTTTTTT. This codes for CASSLEDIGTGELFF.

As concerns this clonotype: The germline gene is not matched at one end of the junction; a read error may be the cause. The chain links TRBV11-2 to TRBJ2-2, with 7 positions matching TRBD1. The germline V gene has CDR1 SGHAT and CDR2 FQNNGV. The CDR3 runs 17 residues. Here the CDR3 reads CTSSFWTGPSYTGELFF. CDR3 DNA: TGTACCAGCAGCTTCTGGACAGGACCAAGTTACACCGGGGAGCTGTTTTTT.

V is TRBV7-9 and J is TRBJ2-2; the D call may be TRBD1 or TRBD2 (5 bases each). This CDR3 is built from 17 residues. CDR1 is SEHNR, CDR2 FQNEAQ, per germline (reference sequence). V lost 5 bases to trimming and J lost 2 bases, with 18 bases between them. This CDR3 reads CASSPRVRGKNTGELFF. For the CDR3, the DNA is TGTGCCAGCAGCCCCAGGGTCCGGGGAAAAAACACCGGGGAGCTGTTTTTT.

V is TRBV19 and J is TRBJ2-4; D is undetermined. Trimming took 5 bases from V and 0 from J, leaving 8 bases between them. Looked up from germline, CDR1 is LNHDA and CDR2 is SQIVND (reference sequence). The CDR3 has 14 residues. The CDR3 spells CASSGVLAKNIQYF. CDR3 nucleotides: TGTGCCAGTAGTGGGGTTTTAGCCAAAAACATTCAGTACTTC.

Regarding this clonotype: A junction end diverges from the germline sequence, so it may reflect a read error. The V call is TRBV7-3, the J call TRBJ2-5, with 10 bases aligning to TRBD2. The CDR3 spans 15 residues. CDR1 SGHTA and CDR2 FQGTGA come from the germline V gene. CDR3 in DNA: TGTGCCAGCAGCTTACTAGCGGGGGTTCAAGAGACCCACTACTTC. It translates to CASSLLAGVQETHYF.